A selection of T cell receptor beta chains follows, all from one sample in a study of CD8 T cells in Susac syndrome. In TCRdb, the immunoSEQ multiplex PCR reads were re-called with MiXCR into one record per CDR3 protein. Of 100,000 or so distinct CDR3 sequences listed, about nine tenths were seen once; the top ten hold 0.11% to 0.15%. Source material: CD4+ T cells from PBMCs. The receptor set was obtained from a human donor in good health. Both conserved end residues are part of each CDR3. D genes are given only for firm matches. A row's size may be missing; if present it is once, few, many or a size class.

>.|TRBJ2-1|.|TRBV13
TGTGCCAGCAGCTTAGACCAGAGTGGTAATGAGCAGTTCTTC
CASSLDQSGNEQFF
>.|TRBJ2-3|.|TRBV4-3
TGCGCCAGCAGCCACCGGGGCACAGATACGCAGTATTTT
CASSHRGTDTQYF
>.|TRBJ2-6|.|TRBV6-5
TGTGCCAGCAGTTACTATCGCTCTGGGGCCAACGTCCTGACTTTC
CASSYYRSGANVLTF
>.|TRBJ2-6|.|TRBV7-6
TGTGCCAGCAGCTTAGCCGGGGATTTCTTCTCTGGGGCCAACGTCCTGACTTTC
CASSLAGDFFSGANVLTF
>.|TRBJ1-5|.|TRBV4-2
TGTGCCAGCAGCCAAGATAGGGGGTATCAGCCCCAGCATTTT
CASSQDRGYQPQHF
>.|TRBJ2-3|once|TRBV12-3/TRBV12-4
TGTGCCAGCAGTTTAGACAGGGTTGGCGATACGCAGTATTTT
CASSLDRVGDTQYF
>.|TRBJ2-7|.|TRBV6-5
TGTGCCAGCAGACAAGCAGGATACGAGCAGTACTTC
CASRQAGYEQYF
>TRBD2|TRBJ2-1|once|TRBV18
TGTGCCAGCTCACCACTTTCCCTAGCGGGAGCTGCCGATGAGCAGTTCTTC
CASSPLSLAGAADEQFF
>.|TRBJ2-7|few|TRBV7-9
TGTGCCAGCAGCCCAACAGCAGGGCAGTACTACGAGCAGTACTTC
CASSPTAGQYYEQYF
>.|TRBJ1-1|once|TRBV4-3
TGCGCCAGCAGCCACGGTCCCTCCGGGGGGGACACTGAAGCTTTCTTT
CASSHGPSGGDTEAFF
>.|TRBJ1-5|.|TRBV6-6
TGTGCCAGCAGTACAAACGGGAGGGAGAAAGCCCAGCATTTT
CASSTNGREKAQHF
>.|TRBJ1-3|few|TRBV12-3/TRBV12-4
TGTGCCAGCAGTTCGCCTGGAAACACCATATATTTT
CASSSPGNTIYF
>.|TRBJ2-7|.|TRBV5-1
TGCGCCAGCAGCTCCCCTTGGGAGGATCCTACGAAGGAGCAGTACTTC
CASSSPWEDPTKEQYF
>.|TRBJ2-5|.|TRBV28
TGTGCCAGCAGTTTCGGCAGGCCCCCTTTGGAGACCCAGTACTTC
CASSFGRPPLETQYF
>.|TRBJ2-3|.|TRBV7-2
TGTGCCAGCAGCTTAGACCGCGCTGGGTATACGCAGTATTTT
CASSLDRAGYTQYF
>.|TRBJ1-5|.|TRBV5-1
TGCGCCAGCAGCACCGGGGACTCGAATCAGCCCCAGCATTTT
CASSTGDSNQPQHF
>TRBD1|TRBJ1-2|once|TRBV20-1
TGCAGTGCCAGGGACAGGGACTATTTCTATGGCTACACCTTC
CSARDRDYFYGYTF
>.|TRBJ2-1|.|TRBV6-6
TGTGCCAGCGGGAGTGGAAGTGAGCAGTTCTTC
CASGSGSEQFF
>.|TRBJ2-1|.|TRBV6-2/TRBV6-3
TGTGCCAGCAGTTATTTCGCAACTAGCTCTGGGCAGTTCTTC
CASSYFATSSGQFF
>.|TRBJ1-2|.|TRBV5-6
TGTGCCAGCAGCTCAAACCTCAACTATGGCTACACCTTC
CASSSNLNYGYTF
>.|TRBJ1-2|once|TRBV4-3
TGCGCCAGCAGCCAAGAAGCGCAGGTGGGATATGGCTACACCTTC
CASSQEAQVGYGYTF
>TRBD1|TRBJ2-1|.|TRBV6-2/TRBV6-3
TGTGCCAGCAGCCCGACCTTACTTTCGACAGGGGGGGAGCAGTTCTTC
CASSPTLLSTGGEQFF
>.|TRBJ2-7|few|TRBV2
TGTGCCAGCAGTGAAGCGGCTAGCGTGTCCTACGAGCAGTACTTC
CASSEAASVSYEQYF
>.|TRBJ2-2|.|TRBV2
TGTGCCAGCAGTGAAGCGAGTCGGGTAGGAAACACCGGGGAGCTGTTTTTT
CASSEASRVGNTGELFF
>TRBD2|TRBJ2-1|.|TRBV20-1
TGCAGTGCTAGAGATCTACTAGCGGCTTACAATGAGCAGTTCTTC
CSARDLLAAYNEQFF
>.|TRBJ1-4|.|TRBV5-6
TGTGCCAGCAGCGCAAAGGGGCGAAGGGGCGCAACTAATGAAAAACTGTTTTTT
CASSAKGRRGATNEKLFF
>.|TRBJ2-1|.|TRBV7-2
TGTGCCAGCAGCGCATACAATGAGCAGTTCTTC
CASSAYNEQFF
>.|TRBJ2-1|.|TRBV7-9
TGTGCCAGCAGCCCTGCCGGGACACAAATCCTTGACAATGAGCAGTTCTTC
CASSPAGTQILDNEQFF
>.|TRBJ1-1|.|TRBV7-2
TGTGCCAGCAGCTTTACGTGGCTGGGCACTGAAGCTTTCTTT
CASSFTWLGTEAFF
>.|TRBJ1-1|.|TRBV5-1
TGCGCCAGCAGGGTGGCAGGGGTGAACACTGAAGCTTTCTTT
CASRVAGVNTEAFF
>.|TRBJ2-7|.|TRBV29-1
TGCAGCGTTGCGGGACGGAGCTCCTACGAGCAGTACTTC
CSVAGRSSYEQYF
>TRBD2|TRBJ2-4|.|TRBV4-1
TGCGCCAGCAGCCATCTCTCCGTAGGGGAGGGGAAAAACATTCAGTACTTC
CASSHLSVGEGKNIQYF
>.|TRBJ1-5|.|TRBV20-1
TGCAGTGCTAGTGTTGAGATTGTCAATCAGCCCCAGCATTTT
CSASVEIVNQPQHF
>.|TRBJ2-1|.|TRBV27
TGTGCCAGCAGTTTCTTAGGGGTCAATGAGCAGTTCTTC
CASSFLGVNEQFF
>TRBD2|TRBJ2-1|.|TRBV7-9
TGTGCCAGCAAGAAGAGCGGGAGCCACCGGGATGAGCAGTTCTTC
CASKKSGSHRDEQFF
>.|TRBJ2-5|.|TRBV3-1
TGTGCCAGCAGCCAGCAGGGGCAAGAGACCCAGTACTTC
CASSQQGQETQYF
>TRBD2|TRBJ2-7|.|TRBV7-2
TGTGCCAGCAGCACGCGGACTAGGTCCTACGAGCAGTACTTC
CASSTRTRSYEQYF
>TRBD1|TRBJ2-3|.|TRBV7-2
TGTGCCAGCAGCTTCACAGGGGGCGCCGCCGCAGATACGCAGTATTTT
CASSFTGGAAADTQYF
>TRBD2|TRBJ2-7|.|TRBV4-3
TGCGCCAGCAGCCAAGATCTTACTAGCGGGGGTTACGAGCAGTACTTC
CASSQDLTSGGYEQYF
>.|TRBJ2-1|.|TRBV28
TGTGCCAGCAGTTGGGGCCGGAGGACTGAGCAGTTCTTC
CASSWGRRTEQFF
>TRBD2|TRBJ2-3|.|TRBV7-3
TGTGCCAGCAGCTTGACTAGCGGGGGTCCGGCAGATACGCAGTATTTT
CASSLTSGGPADTQYF
>.|TRBJ1-1|.|TRBV29-1
TGCAGCGTTGATAGGATTGGCTGGGGTGACACTGAAGCTTTCTTT
CSVDRIGWGDTEAFF
>.|TRBJ2-6|.|TRBV7-8
TGTGCCAGCAGCTTACGTAAAGGGCAGGTGGCTGGGGCCAACGTCCTGACTTTC
CASSLRKGQVAGANVLTF
>.|TRBJ2-1|.|TRBV5-1
TGCGCCAGCACGGTACCGGGTGTACCCCCGATCTTC
CASTVPGVPPIF
>.|TRBJ1-5|.|TRBV12-3/TRBV12-4
TGTGCCAGCAGCAACAATCAGCCCCAGCATTTT
CASSNNQPQHF
>.|TRBJ1-5|few|TRBV5-6
TGTGCCAGCAGCTTGGCCGGGTTCAATCAGCCCCAGCATTTT
CASSLAGFNQPQHF